Reported below is one T cell receptor beta chain. Which antigen it targets is not known. Base qualities were left out, and no much larger clone turns up one base away. TCRbeta CDR3 regions were amplified from genomic DNA by means of the immunoSEQ Assay, a bias-controlled multiplex PCR. The study's own analysis went as follows. Nucleated cell counts per sample were estimated from amplification of reference gene primers within the assay. Sequence reads were collapsed and filtered to measure the absolute abundance of every unique TCRbeta CDR3 rearrangement. For each sample, productive Simpson clonality was calculated as the square root of Simpson's diversity index across productive rearrangements. Imported from immuneACCESS, the table was reduced by TCRdb to in-frame sequences with V and J called. These copies leave out some clones; in studies compared against another copy, an unresolved V gene accounts for under half, and the cause of the remainder is not known. The DNA was the basis for D and trimming; V, J and clone size are from that table. The sample profile shows 15,000 to 20,000 clones; 70% to 90% of them were found once. About 8% of the sample is taken by the ten largest.

Per the germline V gene, SGHDT is the CDR1 and YYEEEE is the CDR2. From its cysteine to its phenylalanine, the CDR3 spans 16 amino acids. Only the CDR3 part of the read is kept: 48 bases, read in frame from the first base. Trimming at the junction amounts to 0 bases on V and 0 bases on J, and the germline ends lie 10 bases apart. This sample is drawn from a study of blood T cell repertoires in COVID-19 (dated by TCRdb to 2018 to 2020). Regarding the complete study: Collaborator samples came from the United States, Italy and Spain and covered acute and convalescent phases of COVID-19. A freely available public database, intended as a resource for researchers studying the immune response to SARS-CoV-2, is where the repertoires were released. The material from the prospective study consisted of cDNA or gDNA derived from T cells, B-cell-depleted T cells, or PBMCs. The dataset comprised deeply sampled blood TCRbeta repertoires from subjects exposed to, actively infected with, or recovered from COVID-19. Nearly every sample came with metadata listing a de-identified subject ID, COVID-19 status, age in years and sex. Samples were obtained from the ongoing ImmuneRACE study (first 160 participants) and from 950 to 1,500 subjects provided by 6 global collaborators. Where available, HLA class I and class II types were obtained from metadata supplied by the sample provider rather than from assay-based typing.

Broad study findings and their caveats: Clinical and demographic metadata were provided uncurated, with the amount varying by source and participant.

The collaborating institutions used their own protocols to collect whole blood in K2EDTA tubes. For TCRbeta analysis, collaborators shipped samples as frozen whole blood, isolated PBMCs, or DNA extracted from either of those sample types. The V and J segments used are TRBV5-6 and TRBJ1-3; no D gene can be assigned with confidence. The receptor was isolated from a human donor with active COVID-19. The donor label of this sample is uncertain. The sample was peripheral blood. The DNA reads TGTGCCAGCAGCTTGGCCCCAGGCGCCTCTGGAAACACCATATATTTT. This yields the protein CASSLAPGASGNTIYF.